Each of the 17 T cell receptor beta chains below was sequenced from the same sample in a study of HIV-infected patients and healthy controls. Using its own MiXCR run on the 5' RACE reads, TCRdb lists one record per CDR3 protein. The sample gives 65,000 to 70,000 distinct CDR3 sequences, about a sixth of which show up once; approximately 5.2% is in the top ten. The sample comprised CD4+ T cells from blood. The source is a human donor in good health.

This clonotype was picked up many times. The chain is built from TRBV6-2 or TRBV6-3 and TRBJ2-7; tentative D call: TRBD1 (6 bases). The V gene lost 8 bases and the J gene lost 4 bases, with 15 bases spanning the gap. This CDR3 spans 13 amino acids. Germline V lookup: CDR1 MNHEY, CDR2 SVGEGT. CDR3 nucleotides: TGTGCCAGCTTCCAGACAGGCGGTTACGAGCAGTACTTC. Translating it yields CASFQTGGYEQYF.

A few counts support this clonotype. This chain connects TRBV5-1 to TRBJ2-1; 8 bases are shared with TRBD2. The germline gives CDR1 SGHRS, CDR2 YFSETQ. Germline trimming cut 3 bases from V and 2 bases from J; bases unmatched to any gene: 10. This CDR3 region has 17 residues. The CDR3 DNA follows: TGCGCCAGCAGCTCCGGGACTAGTGGGTATGCCTACAATGAGCAGTTCTTC. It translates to CASSSGTSGYAYNEQFF.

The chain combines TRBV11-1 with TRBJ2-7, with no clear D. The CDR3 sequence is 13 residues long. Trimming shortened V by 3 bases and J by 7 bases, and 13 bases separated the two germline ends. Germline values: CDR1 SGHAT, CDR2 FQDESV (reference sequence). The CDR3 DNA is TGTGCCAGCAGCTTTATCCGCCGAGAGGAGCAGTACTTC. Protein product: CASSFIRREEQYF.

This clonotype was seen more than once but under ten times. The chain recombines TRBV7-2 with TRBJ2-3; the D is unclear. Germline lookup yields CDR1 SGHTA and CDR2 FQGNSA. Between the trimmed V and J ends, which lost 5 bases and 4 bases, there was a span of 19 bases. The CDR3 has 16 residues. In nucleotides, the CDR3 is TGTGCCAGCAGCCCGGCAGGTGGTAGTCCAGCAGATACGCAGTATTTT. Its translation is CASSPAGGSPADTQYF.

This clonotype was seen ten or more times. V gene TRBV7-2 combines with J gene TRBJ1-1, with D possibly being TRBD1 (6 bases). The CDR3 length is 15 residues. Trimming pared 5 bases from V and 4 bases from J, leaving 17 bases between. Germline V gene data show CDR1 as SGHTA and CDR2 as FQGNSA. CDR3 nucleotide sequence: TGTGCCAGCAGCGGGGGCCTTACAGGGTTCACTGAAGCTTTCTTT. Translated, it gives CASSGGLTGFTEAFF.

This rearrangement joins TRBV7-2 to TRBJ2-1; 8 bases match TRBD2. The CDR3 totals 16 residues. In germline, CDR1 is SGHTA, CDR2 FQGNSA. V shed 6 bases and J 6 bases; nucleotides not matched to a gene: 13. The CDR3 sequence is CASSSQEASGSNEQFF. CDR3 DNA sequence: TGTGCCAGCAGTTCCCAAGAGGCTAGCGGGTCCAATGAGCAGTTCTTC.

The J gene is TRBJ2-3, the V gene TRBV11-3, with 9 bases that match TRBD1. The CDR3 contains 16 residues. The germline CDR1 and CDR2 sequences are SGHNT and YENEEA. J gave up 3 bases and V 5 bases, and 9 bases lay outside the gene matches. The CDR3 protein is CASSPGTGLRTDTQYF. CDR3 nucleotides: TGTGCCAGCAGCCCAGGGACAGGGCTTAGGACAGATACGCAGTATTTT. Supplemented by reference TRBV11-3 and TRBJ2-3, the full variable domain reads EAGVVQSPRYKIIEKKQPVAFWCNPISGHNTLYWYLQNLGQGPELLIRYENEEAVDDSQLPKDRFSAERLKGVDSTLKIQPAELGDSAVYLCASSPGTGLRTDTQYFGPGTRLTVL.

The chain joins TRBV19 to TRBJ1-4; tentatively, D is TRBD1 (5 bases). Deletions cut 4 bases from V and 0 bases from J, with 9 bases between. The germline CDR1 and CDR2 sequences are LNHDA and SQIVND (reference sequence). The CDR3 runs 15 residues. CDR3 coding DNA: TGTGCCAGTAGTACCGGGACGGCAACTAATGAAAAACTGTTTTTT. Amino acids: CASSTGTATNEKLFF.

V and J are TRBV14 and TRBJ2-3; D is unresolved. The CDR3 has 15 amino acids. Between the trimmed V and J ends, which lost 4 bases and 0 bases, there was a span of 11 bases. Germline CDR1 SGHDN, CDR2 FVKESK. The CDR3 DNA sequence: TGTGCCAGCAGCCCGCAGATGACTAGCACAGATACGCAGTATTTT. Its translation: CASSPQMTSTDTQYF.

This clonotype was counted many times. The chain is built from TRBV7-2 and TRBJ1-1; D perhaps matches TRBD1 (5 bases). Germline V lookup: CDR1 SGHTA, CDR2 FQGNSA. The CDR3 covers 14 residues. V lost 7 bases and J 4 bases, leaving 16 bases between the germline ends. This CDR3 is CASTEQGSITEAFF. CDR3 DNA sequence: TGTGCCAGCACCGAGCAGGGTTCCATCACTGAAGCTTTCTTT.

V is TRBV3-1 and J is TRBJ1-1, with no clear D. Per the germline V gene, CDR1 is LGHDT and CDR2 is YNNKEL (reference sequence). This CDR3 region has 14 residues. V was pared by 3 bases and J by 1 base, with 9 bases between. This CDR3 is CASSHPKANTEAFF. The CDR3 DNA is TGTGCCAGCAGCCACCCTAAGGCGAACACTGAAGCTTTCTTT.

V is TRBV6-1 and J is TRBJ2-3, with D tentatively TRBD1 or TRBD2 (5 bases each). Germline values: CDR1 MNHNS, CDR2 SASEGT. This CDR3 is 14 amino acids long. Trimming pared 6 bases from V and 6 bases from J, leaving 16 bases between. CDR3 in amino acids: CASRVGDALDTQYF. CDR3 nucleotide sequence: TGTGCCAGCAGGGTAGGGGACGCTCTGGATACGCAGTATTTT.

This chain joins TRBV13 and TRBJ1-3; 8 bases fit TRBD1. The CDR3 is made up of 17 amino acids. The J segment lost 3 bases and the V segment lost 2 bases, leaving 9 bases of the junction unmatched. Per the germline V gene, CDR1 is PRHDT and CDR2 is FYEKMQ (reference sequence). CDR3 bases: TGTGCCAGCAGCTTATACGGACAGGGAATGAGTGGAAACACCATATATTTT. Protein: CASSLYGQGMSGNTIYF.

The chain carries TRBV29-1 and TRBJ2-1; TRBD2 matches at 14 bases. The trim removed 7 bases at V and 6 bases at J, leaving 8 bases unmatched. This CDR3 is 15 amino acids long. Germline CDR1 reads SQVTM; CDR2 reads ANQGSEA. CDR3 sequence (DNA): TGCAGCGCTACGAGGACTAGCGGGGGGAGCAATGAGCAGTTCTTC. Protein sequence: CSATRTSGGSNEQFF.

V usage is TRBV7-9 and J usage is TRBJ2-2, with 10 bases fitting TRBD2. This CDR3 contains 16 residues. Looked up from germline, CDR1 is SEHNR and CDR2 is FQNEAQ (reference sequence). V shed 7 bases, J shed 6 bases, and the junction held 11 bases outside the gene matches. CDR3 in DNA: TGTGCCAGCACCCCAGGGACTAGCGTCGGGTCCGGGGAGCTGTTTTTT. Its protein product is CASTPGTSVGSGELFF.

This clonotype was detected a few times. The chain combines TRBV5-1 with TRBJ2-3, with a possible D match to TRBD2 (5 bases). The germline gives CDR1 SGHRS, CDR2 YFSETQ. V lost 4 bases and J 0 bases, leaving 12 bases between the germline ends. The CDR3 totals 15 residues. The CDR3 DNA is TGCGCCAGCAGCAAGGACTCAGCTAGCACAGATACGCAGTATTTT. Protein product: CASSKDSASTDTQYF.

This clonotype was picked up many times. CDR3 DNA: TGTGCCAGCTCACCGGATGCCACTGAAGCTTTCTTT. Translated, it gives CASSPDATEAFF. J is TRBJ1-1 and V is TRBV18; D uncertain. The CDR3 runs to 12 residues. Germline-derived CDR1 and CDR2 are KGHSH and LQKENI. V was pared by 3 bases and J by 4 bases, with 6 bases between.